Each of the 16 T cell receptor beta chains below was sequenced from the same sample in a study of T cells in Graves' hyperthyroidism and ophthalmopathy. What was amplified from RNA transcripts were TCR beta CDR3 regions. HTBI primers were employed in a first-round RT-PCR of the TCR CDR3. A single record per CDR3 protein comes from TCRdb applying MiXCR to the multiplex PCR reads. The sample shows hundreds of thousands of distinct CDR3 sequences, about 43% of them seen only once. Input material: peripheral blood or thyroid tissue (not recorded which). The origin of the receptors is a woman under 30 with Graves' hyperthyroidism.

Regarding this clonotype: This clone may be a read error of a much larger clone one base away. This CDR3 reads CASSPGLGQDNQPQHF. The CDR3 DNA reads TGTGCCAGCAGCCCCGGCTTAGGACAGGATAATCAGCCCCAGCATTTT. This chain joins TRBV7-8 and TRBJ1-5, with TRBD1 identical over 7 bases. Germline trimming cut 5 bases from V and 4 bases from J; bases unmatched to any gene: 11. CDR3 size: 16 residues. CDR1 is SGHVS, CDR2 FQNEAQ, per germline.

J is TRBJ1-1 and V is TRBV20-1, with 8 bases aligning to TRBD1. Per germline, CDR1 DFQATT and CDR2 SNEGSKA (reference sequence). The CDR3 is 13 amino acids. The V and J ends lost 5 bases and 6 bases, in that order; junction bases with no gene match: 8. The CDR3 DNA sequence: TGCAGTGCTGGATGGACAGGGACAGCTGAAGCTTTCTTT. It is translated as CSAGWTGTAEAFF.

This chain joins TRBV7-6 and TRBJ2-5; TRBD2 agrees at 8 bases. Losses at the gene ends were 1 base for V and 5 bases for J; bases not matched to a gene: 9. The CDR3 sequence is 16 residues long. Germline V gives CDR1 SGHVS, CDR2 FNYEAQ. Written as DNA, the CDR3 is TGTGCCAGCAGCTTAGAAGCGGGAGAGAGGATGGAGACCCAGTACTTC. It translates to CASSLEAGERMETQYF. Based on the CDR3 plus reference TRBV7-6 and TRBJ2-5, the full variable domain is GAGVSQSPRYKVTKRGQDVALRCDPISGHVSLYWYRQALGQGPEFLTYFNYEAQQDKSGLPNDRFSAERPEGSISTLTIQRTEQRDSAMYRCASSLEAGERMETQYFGPGTRLLVL.

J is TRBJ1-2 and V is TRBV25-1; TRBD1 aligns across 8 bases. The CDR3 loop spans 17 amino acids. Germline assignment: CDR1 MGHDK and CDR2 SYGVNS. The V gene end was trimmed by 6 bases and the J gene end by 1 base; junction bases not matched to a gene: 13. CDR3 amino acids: CASSHWTGTTINYGYTF. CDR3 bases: TGTGCCAGCAGCCATTGGACAGGGACCACCATTAACTATGGCTACACCTTC.

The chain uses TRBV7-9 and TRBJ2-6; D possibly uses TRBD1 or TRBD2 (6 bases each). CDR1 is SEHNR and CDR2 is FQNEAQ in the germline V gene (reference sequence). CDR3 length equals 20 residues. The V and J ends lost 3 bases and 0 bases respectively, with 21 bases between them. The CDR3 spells CASSFGRGTRGDSGANVLTF. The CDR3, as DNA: TGTGCCAGCAGCTTCGGAAGGGGGACTCGAGGGGACTCTGGGGCCAACGTCCTGACTTTC.

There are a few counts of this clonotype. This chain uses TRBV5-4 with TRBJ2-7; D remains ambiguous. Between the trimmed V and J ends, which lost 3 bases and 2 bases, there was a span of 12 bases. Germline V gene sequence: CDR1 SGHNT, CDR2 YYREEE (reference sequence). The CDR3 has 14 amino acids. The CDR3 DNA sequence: TGTGCCAGCAGCTCCGGTGCAGCCGCCTACGAGCAGTACTTC. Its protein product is CASSSGAAAYEQYF.

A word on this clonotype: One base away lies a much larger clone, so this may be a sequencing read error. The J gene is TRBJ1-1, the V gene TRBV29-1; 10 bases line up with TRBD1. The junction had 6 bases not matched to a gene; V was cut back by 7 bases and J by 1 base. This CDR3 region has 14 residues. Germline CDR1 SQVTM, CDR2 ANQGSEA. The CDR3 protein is CSAERTGGNTEAFF. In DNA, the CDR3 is TGCAGCGCTGAGAGGACAGGGGGGAACACTGAAGCTTTCTTT.

CDR3: CSAREESGSSETQYF. CDR3 in DNA: TGCAGTGCTAGAGAGGAGAGCGGGAGCTCAGAGACCCAGTACTTC. The chain joins TRBV20-1 to TRBJ2-5; 8 bases are shared with TRBD2. Unmatched junction bases numbered 7, after V lost 0 bases and J lost 4 bases. CDR3 length: 15 residues. In germline, CDR1 is DFQATT, CDR2 SNEGSKA (reference sequence).

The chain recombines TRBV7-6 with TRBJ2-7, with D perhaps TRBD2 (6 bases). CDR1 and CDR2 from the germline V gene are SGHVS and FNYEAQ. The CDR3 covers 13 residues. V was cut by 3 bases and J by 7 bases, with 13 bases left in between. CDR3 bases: TGTGCCAGCAGCTTTAGCGGCGACAATGAGCAGTACTTC. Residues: CASSFSGDNEQYF. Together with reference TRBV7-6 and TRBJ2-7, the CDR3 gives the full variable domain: GAGVSQSPRYKVTKRGQDVALRCDPISGHVSLYWYRQALGQGPEFLTYFNYEAQQDKSGLPNDRFSAERPEGSISTLTIQRTEQRDSAMYRCASSFSGDNEQYFGPGTRLTVT.

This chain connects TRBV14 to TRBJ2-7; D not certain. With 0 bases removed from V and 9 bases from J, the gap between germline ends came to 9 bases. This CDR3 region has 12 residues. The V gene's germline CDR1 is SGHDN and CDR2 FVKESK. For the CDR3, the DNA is TGTGCCAGCAGCCAAGAACCCATTAGGCAGTACTTC. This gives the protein CASSQEPIRQYF.

The CDR3 protein is CASSYSLDRKEYEQYF. CDR3 in DNA: TGTGCCAGCAGTTACTCTTTGGACAGGAAAGAATACGAGCAGTACTTC. The V and J genes are TRBV6-6 and TRBJ2-7; 7 nucleotides match TRBD1. From germline, CDR1 is MNHNY and CDR2 SVGAGI (reference sequence). CDR3 length: 16 residues. The junction had 9 bases not matched to a gene; V was cut back by 0 bases and J by 4 bases.

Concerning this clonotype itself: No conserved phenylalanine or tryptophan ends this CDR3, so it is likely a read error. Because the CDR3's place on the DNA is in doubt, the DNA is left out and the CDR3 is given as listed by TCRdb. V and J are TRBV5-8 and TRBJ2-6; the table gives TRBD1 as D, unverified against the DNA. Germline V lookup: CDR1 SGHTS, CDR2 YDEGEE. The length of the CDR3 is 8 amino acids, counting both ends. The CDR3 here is CASSRRGT.

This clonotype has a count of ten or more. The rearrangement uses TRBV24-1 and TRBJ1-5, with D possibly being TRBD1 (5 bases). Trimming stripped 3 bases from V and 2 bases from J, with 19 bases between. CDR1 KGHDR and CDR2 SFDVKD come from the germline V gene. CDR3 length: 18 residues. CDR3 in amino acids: CATSDHRGVQGRNQPQHF. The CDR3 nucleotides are TGTGCCACCAGTGATCACCGTGGGGTGCAGGGCCGCAATCAGCCCCAGCATTTT.

For the CDR3, the DNA is TGTGCCAGCAGGGTCGGGACGGAAAAGCGTTCACCCCTCCACTTT. Protein product: CASRVGTEKRSPLHF. The chain combines TRBV7-8 with TRBJ1-6; possible D gene TRBD1, 5 bases. The CDR3 contains 15 residues. Trimming took 6 bases from V and 9 from J, leaving 18 bases between them. Germline-derived CDR1 and CDR2 are SGHVS and FQNEAQ.

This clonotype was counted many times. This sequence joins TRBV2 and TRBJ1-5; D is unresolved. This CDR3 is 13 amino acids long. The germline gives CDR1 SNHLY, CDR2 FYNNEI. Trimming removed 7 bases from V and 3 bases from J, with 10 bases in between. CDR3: CASKEGNNQPQHF. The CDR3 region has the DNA TGTGCCAGCAAAGAAGGAAACAATCAGCCCCAGCATTTT.

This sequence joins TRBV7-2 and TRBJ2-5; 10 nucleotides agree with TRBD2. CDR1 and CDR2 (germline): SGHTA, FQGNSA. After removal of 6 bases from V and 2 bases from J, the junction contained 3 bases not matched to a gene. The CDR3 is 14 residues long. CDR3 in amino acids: CASSPGLAQETQYF. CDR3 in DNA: TGTGCCAGCAGTCCGGGACTAGCGCAAGAGACCCAGTACTTC.